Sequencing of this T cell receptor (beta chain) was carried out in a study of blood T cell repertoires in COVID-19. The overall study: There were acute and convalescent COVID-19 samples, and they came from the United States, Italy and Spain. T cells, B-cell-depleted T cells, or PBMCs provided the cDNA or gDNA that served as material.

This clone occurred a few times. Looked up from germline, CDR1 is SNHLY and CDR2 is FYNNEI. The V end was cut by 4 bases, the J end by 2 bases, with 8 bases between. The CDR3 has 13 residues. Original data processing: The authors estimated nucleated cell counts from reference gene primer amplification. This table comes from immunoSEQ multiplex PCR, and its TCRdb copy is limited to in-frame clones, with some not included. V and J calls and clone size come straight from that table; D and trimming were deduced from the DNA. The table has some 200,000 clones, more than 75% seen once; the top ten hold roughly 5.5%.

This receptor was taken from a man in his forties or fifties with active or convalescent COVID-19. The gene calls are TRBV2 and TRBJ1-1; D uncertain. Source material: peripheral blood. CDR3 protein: CASSVEANTEAFF. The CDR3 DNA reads TGTGCCAGCAGTGTGGAGGCAAACACTGAAGCTTTCTTT.